The rows below give T cell receptor beta chains drawn from one sample of a study of T cells after somatic rescue of genetic block. TCRdb's copy holds only in-frame clones and misses some; the assay was immunoSEQ multiplex PCR. The sample holds fewer than 150,000 clones, about 93% seen once. Sequencing was performed on peripheral blood mononuclear cells (PBMCs). Every receptor here comes from a woman aged 18-29 years. Both conserved end residues are part of each CDR3. The order of the fields is CDR3 DNA, CDR3 protein, clone size, D gene, J gene, V gene. A D gene is named only where the DNA matches it firmly. Size is omitted from some rows. Given values are once, few, many or a class for expanded clones.

TGTGCCAGCAGCGTCACGGTGTTCTCTGGGGCCAACGTCCTGACTTTC CASSVTVFSGANVLTF . . TRBJ2-6 TRBV7-9
TGTGCCAGCAGCGTAGCGTGGAGGGGCAATGAGCAGTTCTTC CASSVAWRGNEQFF once . TRBJ2-1 TRBV9
TGTGCCAGCGCCAGCGGGAGCTCCTACGAGCAGTACTTC CASASGSSYEQYF . TRBD2 TRBJ2-7 TRBV6-5
TGTGCCAGCAGTTTGACACCGAATAGCAATCAGCCCCAGCATTTT CASSLTPNSNQPQHF . . TRBJ1-5 TRBV6-5
TGTGCCAGCAGCCAAGCTCGCGGGGAGACCCAGTACTTC CASSQARGETQYF . . TRBJ2-5 TRBV4-2
TGTGCCAGCAGCTTAGCGGACGCGACCGGGGAGCTGTTTTTT CASSLADATGELFF few . TRBJ2-2 TRBV11-1
TGTGCCAGTAGTACCCGATTTAGCAATCAGCCCCAGCATTTT CASSTRFSNQPQHF once . TRBJ1-5 TRBV19
TGTGCCAGCGCCAGGGGAGGTGCTCCGAGCAATCAGCCCCAGCATTTT CASARGGAPSNQPQHF . . TRBJ1-5 TRBV7-2
TGTGCCAGCAGCCAAGATGCGGGGAGTGGAAACACCATATATTTT CASSQDAGSGNTIYF once . TRBJ1-3 TRBV4-2
TGTGCCACCAGCAGCCCTGGGGGGGACCCCTACGAGCAGTACTTC CATSSPGGDPYEQYF . TRBD2 TRBJ2-7 TRBV15
TGTGCCATCAGTGAGTCGACAGGCCCAACTAATGAAAAACTGTTTTTT CAISESTGPTNEKLFF . . TRBJ1-4 TRBV10-3
TGTGCCAGCAGTGGGCAGGGGGCAGATCAGCCCCAGCATTTT CASSGQGADQPQHF . TRBD1 TRBJ1-5 TRBV2
TGTGCCAGCACCCCCTCAAGGGCAGATACGCAGTATTTT CASTPSRADTQYF . . TRBJ2-3 TRBV11-2
TGTGCCAGCAGCCAAGGAGCGGACAGGGTTGGAAACACCATATATTTT CASSQGADRVGNTIYF . TRBD1 TRBJ1-3 TRBV4-2
TGTGCCAGCAGCCAAGATTTGGGGGGGCAATCTTACGAGCAGTACTTC CASSQDLGGQSYEQYF . . TRBJ2-7 TRBV4-2
TGTGCCAGCAGTTCCCCTTTAGGCTATGGCTACACCTTC CASSSPLGYGYTF . . TRBJ1-2 TRBV28
TGTGCCAGCAGTTTTTATAGCAATCAGCCCCAGCATTTT CASSFYSNQPQHF . . TRBJ1-5 TRBV27
TGTGCCATCAGTGAAACTTACTATCCCCAGGAGACCCAGTACTTC CAISETYYPQETQYF . . TRBJ2-5 TRBV10-3
TGTGCCAGCAGCGCTTTACAGGGCCCGAACACTGAAGCTTTCTTT CASSALQGPNTEAFF . . TRBJ1-1 TRBV7-6
TGTGCCAGCTCACCCCCGACTAGCGGGGGGTCATCGGATACGCAGTATTTT CASSPPTSGGSSDTQYF . TRBD2 TRBJ2-3 TRBV18
TGTGCCAGCTCACCTGTCGGGACAGGGCCTGGCTACACCTTC CASSPVGTGPGYTF . TRBD1 TRBJ1-2 TRBV18
TGTGCCAGCAGTGGGAGTTATGCAACTAATGAAAAACTGTTTTTT CASSGSYATNEKLFF once . TRBJ1-4 TRBV27
TGTGCCAGCAGCCCGACGGACAGGGGGCATCGGGATACGCAGTATTTT CASSPTDRGHRDTQYF . TRBD1 TRBJ2-3 TRBV13
TGTGCCAGTAGTATTTCCCGACTAGCGCCACAAGAGACCCAGTACTTC CASSISRLAPQETQYF . TRBD2 TRBJ2-5 TRBV19
TGCGCCAGCAGCGTGGACAGGGTGTTCGATGAAAAACTGTTTTTT CASSVDRVFDEKLFF . TRBD1 TRBJ1-4 TRBV5-1
TGCGCCAGCAGCCACCCCACGCTGGGGAGGCTTCAAGAGACCCAGTACTTC CASSHPTLGRLQETQYF . . TRBJ2-5 TRBV4-1
TGTGCCAGCAGCTTAAATGGACAGGGGAACACCGGGGAGCTGTTTTTT CASSLNGQGNTGELFF . TRBD1 TRBJ2-2 TRBV7-3
TGTGCCAGCAGTTACGGACTAGCGGGGGGGCAAGAGACCCAGTACTTC CASSYGLAGGQETQYF . TRBD2 TRBJ2-5 TRBV6-5
TGTGCCAGCTCAATGGACAGGGCTCTAGAAGCTTTCTTT CASSMDRALEAFF . TRBD1 TRBJ1-1 TRBV18
TGTGCCAGCAGCCCGAGGGAGGGGGGCTCTGGGGCCAACGTCCTGACTTTC CASSPREGGSGANVLTF . . TRBJ2-6 TRBV7-6
TGCGCCAGCAGCCAAGATAGAACGGGGAGCTCCTACGAGCAGTACTTC CASSQDRTGSSYEQYF . . TRBJ2-7 TRBV4-1
TGTGCCAGCCGCGGGACTTACCCAGGGGAAGCTTTCTTT CASRGTYPGEAFF . . TRBJ1-1 TRBV6-1
TGTGCCAGCAGTGACTTAGTTGACAGCTTACTCCCAGAGACCCAGTACTTC CASSDLVDSLLPETQYF . . TRBJ2-5 TRBV2
TGTGCCAGCAGTACCGATAGCGGGGGGCAGTACGAGCAGTACTTC CASSTDSGGQYEQYF . TRBD2 TRBJ2-7 TRBV9
TGTGCCAGCAGCCCCCGGGCTCCCGGGACCACGAACACCGGGGAGCTGTTTTTT CASSPRAPGTTNTGELFF . . TRBJ2-2 TRBV7-3
TGTGCCAGTAGTATAGTCGGGAATTCTGAAGCTTTCTTT CASSIVGNSEAFF once . TRBJ1-1 TRBV19
TGTGCCAGCACCCAGACTAGCGGCCTCCAAGAGACCCAGTACTTC CASTQTSGLQETQYF once TRBD2 TRBJ2-5 TRBV9
TGTGCCAGCAGTACTTCCGGGCCCGGTGGAAACACCATATATTTT CASSTSGPGGNTIYF . . TRBJ1-3 TRBV28
TGTGCCAGCAGCGTCGGGGGGGGCGATGAAAAACTGTTTTTT CASSVGGGDEKLFF . . TRBJ1-4 TRBV2
TGTGCCAGCAGCCCCGTTTGGGGGGGACCCTATGGCTACACCTTC CASSPVWGGPYGYTF . . TRBJ1-2 TRBV14
TGTGCCAGCAGTCGACAGGACCCTTTCGATACGCAGTATTTT CASSRQDPFDTQYF . . TRBJ2-3 TRBV6-5
TGTGCCAGCAGTTACTCTCCTAGCGGGACCAATGAGCAGTTCTTC CASSYSPSGTNEQFF once TRBD2 TRBJ2-1 TRBV6-5
TGTGCCAGCAGCCCCGGACCAACCACTGAAAAACTGTTTTTT CASSPGPTTEKLFF . . TRBJ1-4 TRBV11-3
TGTGCCTGGAGTAGAGTTGTATCTGGAAACACCATATATTTT CAWSRVVSGNTIYF . . TRBJ1-3 TRBV30
TGTGCCAGCAGTTTATTAGGGGGCGATTCACCCCTCCACTTT CASSLLGGDSPLHF . TRBD1 TRBJ1-6 TRBV28
TGTGCCAGCAGCTTGGAGGGTACAAGGCAAGAGACCCAGTACTTC CASSLEGTRQETQYF . . TRBJ2-5 TRBV5-5
TGTGCCAGCAGCTTGGGGGGGCCTAATACGCAGTATTTT CASSLGGPNTQYF . . TRBJ2-3 TRBV5-6
TGTGCCAGCAGCTTGGGGGACTTCTACGAGCAGTACTTC CASSLGDFYEQYF . . TRBJ2-7 TRBV5-6
TGCGCCAGCAGCCCTGGTGGAGGCGGGGTTTATGGCTACACCTTC CASSPGGGGVYGYTF . . TRBJ1-2 TRBV4-3
TGTGCCAGCAGCTTGAGGAGAATGAACACTGAAGCTTTCTTT CASSLRRMNTEAFF . . TRBJ1-1 TRBV5-8
TGTGCCAGCAGCCCGAGGCCAGGTGATAACTCTGGGGCCAACGTCCTGACTTTC CASSPRPGDNSGANVLTF . . TRBJ2-6 TRBV9
TGTGCCAGCAGTTGGGGACAGGGCTTCGGGGAGCTGTTTTTT CASSWGQGFGELFF once TRBD1 TRBJ2-2 TRBV27
TGTGCCAGCAGCAAATTCTCTGGGGGGGACACCTACGAGCAGTACTTC CASSKFSGGDTYEQYF . . TRBJ2-7 TRBV21-1